This entry lists 27 T cell receptor beta chains sequenced from one sample in a study of shared clonotypes between healthy human individuals. The protocol was immunoSEQ multiplex PCR, while the TCRdb copy is restricted to in-frame clones and leaves out a portion. The repertoire holds hundreds of thousands of clones, with roughly three quarters as singletons. Sequencing was performed on PBMCs. These receptors came from a woman between 35 and 50 years old in good health. Some clones in this sample may be carry-over from other donors' samples.

The rearrangement uses TRBV19 and TRBJ2-2, with 7 bases identical to TRBD2. This CDR3 contains 13 residues. Trimming took 7 bases from V and 7 from J; bases not matched to a gene: 6. From germline, CDR1 is LNHDA and CDR2 SQIVND (reference sequence). The CDR3 sequence is CASTLGRGGELFF. DNA of the CDR3: TGTGCCAGTACCCTAGGGAGGGGCGGGGAGCTGTTTTTT.

The chain recombines TRBV2 with TRBJ1-5; D is perhaps TRBD1 (5 bases). V dropped 1 base and J dropped 2 bases, with 6 bases sitting between them. Germline V lookup: CDR1 SNHLY, CDR2 FYNNEI. The CDR3 has 14 amino acids. DNA of the CDR3: TGTGCCAGCAGTGAAGGCAGGGGCAATCAGCCCCAGCATTTT. Translation: CASSEGRGNQPQHF.

In this sample, this clone turned up once. The chain employs TRBV29-1 and TRBJ2-1; 8 bases line up with TRBD2. This CDR3 comprises 15 residues. In germline, CDR1 is SQVTM, CDR2 ANQGSEA. The V gene end was trimmed by 4 bases and the J gene end by 0 bases; junction bases not matched to a gene: 5. The CDR3 bases are TGCAGCGTTGTGGACGGGAGGGCCTCCTACAATGAGCAGTTCTTC. Protein sequence: CSVVDGRASYNEQFF.

The V call is TRBV27, the J call TRBJ2-2; D is possibly TRBD1 (7 bases). The CDR3 totals 13 residues. V lost 8 bases, J lost 8 bases, and 15 bases lay in between. The germline gives CDR1 MNHEY, CDR2 SMNVEV (reference sequence). The CDR3 region has the DNA TGTGCCAGCCGCCAGGGGGGAGGTGGGGAGCTGTTTTTT. Translation: CASRQGGGGELFF.

The V gene is TRBV6-6, the J gene TRBJ2-3, with 15 bases lining up with TRBD2. This CDR3 has 15 residues. Germline CDR1 and CDR2: MNHNY and SVGAGI (reference sequence). V shed 8 bases and J 4 bases; nucleotides not matched to a gene: 4. The CDR3 loop reads CASGGLAGGSDTQYF. The CDR3 DNA follows: TGTGCCAGCGGGGGACTAGCGGGAGGCTCAGATACGCAGTATTTT.

The table lists this clone with a count of one. The chain recombines TRBV14 with TRBJ1-2; D is unresolved. CDR1 SGHDN and CDR2 FVKESK come from the germline V gene. The CDR3 loop spans 13 amino acids. V lost 1 base to trimming and J lost 6 bases, with 9 bases between them. The CDR3 DNA is TGTGCCAGCAGCCAAGGATTCGGTAATGGCTACACCTTC. Its protein is CASSQGFGNGYTF.

This clone was observed a single time. The J gene is TRBJ2-1, the V gene TRBV5-4; D is unclear. This CDR3 comprises 15 residues. Looked up from germline, CDR1 is SGHNT and CDR2 is YYREEE (reference sequence). V lost 4 bases, J lost 0 bases, and 11 bases lay in between. CDR3 sequence reads: CASSGTYTSYNEQFF. CDR3 DNA: TGTGCCAGCAGCGGAACATACACCTCCTACAATGAGCAGTTCTTC.

The rearrangement joins TRBV6-5 to TRBJ2-7, with D uncertain. From germline, CDR1 is MNHEY and CDR2 SVGAGI. Trimming pared 2 bases from V and 3 bases from J, leaving 8 bases between. The CDR3 has 13 residues. The CDR3, as DNA: TGTGCCAGCAGTTACGCCCCGAGCTACGAGCAGTACTTC. The encoded protein is CASSYAPSYEQYF.

This clone was recorded many times. V usage is TRBV28 and J usage is TRBJ1-6; weak D call: TRBD1 (5 bases). The CDR3 is made up of 14 amino acids. CDR1 and CDR2 (germline): MDHEN, SYDVKM. The V and J ends lost 8 bases and 7 bases respectively, with 15 bases between them. The CDR3 loop is CASRPGVLNSPLHF. The CDR3, as DNA: TGTGCCAGCCGTCCGGGGGTCTTGAATTCACCCCTCCACTTT.

The chain recombines TRBV6-5 with TRBJ2-1; no clear D gene. This CDR3 spans 14 amino acids. The ends were cut back, 6 bases at V and 0 bases at J, with 9 bases in the middle. CDR1 MNHEY and CDR2 SVGAGI come from the germline V gene. CDR3 loop: CASRDLSSYNEQFF. The CDR3 DNA reads as TGTGCCAGCAGGGACCTTAGCTCCTACAATGAGCAGTTCTTC.

This clone was seen a handful of times. In the same sample, other DNA sequences code for this CDR3. The rearrangement uses TRBV5-1 and TRBJ1-1; the match to TRBD1 covers 7 bases. Trimming cost V 4 bases and J 0 bases; bases outside gene matches: 3. Germline lookup yields CDR1 SGHRS and CDR2 YFSETQ. The CDR3 totals 14 residues. The CDR3 here is CASSGDSMNTEAFF. The DNA for the CDR3 is TGCGCCAGCAGCGGGGACAGTATGAACACTGAAGCTTTCTTT.

CDR3 coding DNA: TGTGCCAGCAACCCCGTAGCGGGCGCATATGAAAACAATGAGCAGTTCTTC. Its translation: CASNPVAGAYENNEQFF. The chain joins TRBV7-2 to TRBJ2-1, with 7 nucleotides matching TRBD2. The CDR3 is 17 residues long. CDR1 and CDR2 from the germline V gene are SGHTA and FQGNSA. J gave up 5 bases and V 7 bases, and 17 bases lay outside the gene matches.

This clone was observed a few times. The V call is TRBV2, the J call TRBJ1-5, with D unclear. The CDR3 consists of 14 residues. Germline V CDR1 and CDR2: SNHLY, FYNNEI. The V gene lost 6 bases and the J gene lost 0 bases, with 9 bases spanning the gap. This chain's CDR3 is CASRGYYSNQPQHF. The CDR3 DNA reads as TGTGCCAGCAGAGGGTATTATAGCAATCAGCCCCAGCATTTT.

The table lists this clone with a few counts. V is TRBV15 and J is TRBJ2-1; 9 nucleotides line up with TRBD2. The germline V gene has CDR1 LNHNV and CDR2 YYDKDF (reference sequence). Germline trimming cut 0 bases from V and 8 bases from J; bases unmatched to any gene: 11. The CDR3 runs 17 residues. CDR3 nucleotide sequence: TGTGCCACCAGCAGAGATAGGATGGCGGGAGGGAGCGATGAGCAGTTCTTC. This sequence encodes CATSRDRMAGGSDEQFF.

V is TRBV28 and J is TRBJ2-7, with D perhaps matching TRBD1 (6 bases). CDR1 is MDHEN, CDR2 SYDVKM, per germline. This CDR3 contains 13 residues. V lost 9 bases, J lost 2 bases, and 14 bases lay in between. This chain's CDR3 is CASKTGRTYEQYF. In DNA form, the CDR3 reads TGTGCCAGTAAGACAGGACGCACCTACGAGCAGTACTTC.

V gene TRBV6-5 combines with J gene TRBJ2-3; 9 bases match TRBD1. V shed 6 bases and J 3 bases; nucleotides not matched to a gene: 1. Germline values: CDR1 MNHEY, CDR2 SVGAGI. The length of the CDR3 is 13 residues. CDR3 protein: CASRGTGTDTQYF. As DNA, the CDR3 is TGTGCCAGCAGAGGGACAGGGACAGATACGCAGTATTTT.

This chain connects TRBV6-6 to TRBJ1-4; possible D gene TRBD1, 6 bases. The CDR3 consists of 15 residues. The germline V and J ends were trimmed by 0 bases and 6 bases, with 11 bases remaining between them. Germline CDR1 MNHNY, CDR2 SVGAGI (reference sequence). The CDR3, as DNA: TGTGCCAGCAGTTACTCCGGGGGGCATGATGAAAAACTGTTTTTT. Translation: CASSYSGGHDEKLFF.

As DNA, the CDR3 is TGTGCCAGTAGTATTCCGGGACTAGCGGGAGCCTACAATGAGCAGTTCTTC. This gives the protein CASSIPGLAGAYNEQFF. The chain couples TRBV19 to TRBJ2-1, with 14 nucleotides matching TRBD2. The germline CDR1 and CDR2 sequences are LNHDA and SQIVND (reference sequence). V lost 3 bases, J lost 2 bases, and 3 bases stayed unmatched. CDR3 length equals 17 residues.

The CDR3 DNA reads as TGTGCCAGCACCTTGACAGGTAGCGGGGAGCAGTTCTTC. Protein product: CASTLTGSGEQFF. V is TRBV2 and J is TRBJ2-1; weak D call: TRBD2 (7 bases). CDR1 is SNHLY, CDR2 FYNNEI, per germline. Trimming stripped 7 bases from V and 10 bases from J, with 17 bases between. CDR3 length equals 13 residues.

In this sample, this clone turned up a few times. This rearrangement joins TRBV7-8 to TRBJ2-1, with 8 positions matching TRBD2. V was clipped by 5 bases and J by 2 bases; unmatched bases: 8. Germline assignment: CDR1 SGHVS and CDR2 FQNEAQ. The CDR3 runs to 16 residues. DNA for the CDR3: TGTGCCAGCAGCGGGGGAAGCGGGAGAACCTACAATGAGCAGTTCTTC. This gives the protein CASSGGSGRTYNEQFF.

This clone was observed a handful of times. J is TRBJ2-1 and V is TRBV11-3; D uncertain. Trimming cost V 4 bases and J 7 bases, with 11 bases left between them. This CDR3 is 13 amino acids long. CDR1 is SGHNT and CDR2 is YENEEA in the germline V gene. In nucleotides, the CDR3 is TGTGCCAGCAGCTCAACGAGGAAGAATGAGCAGTTCTTC. It specifies CASSSTRKNEQFF.

By share of the sample, this clone is medium-sized (0.01 to 0.1%). Other DNA variants within this sample encode the same CDR3. J is TRBJ2-3 and V is TRBV6-6; tentative D call: TRBD2 (6 bases). The V and J ends lost 6 bases and 2 bases respectively, with 15 bases between them. This CDR3 is built from 15 residues. Germline CDR1 is MNHNY and CDR2 is SVGAGI (reference sequence). Here the CDR3 reads CASRTAGPSTDTQYF. The CDR3 nucleotides are TGTGCCAGCAGGACCGCGGGGCCATCCACAGATACGCAGTATTTT.

The chain joins TRBV7-9 to TRBJ1-2, with a possible D match to TRBD1 (5 bases). The CDR3 has 19 amino acids. With 6 bases removed from V and 2 bases from J, the gap between germline ends came to 28 bases. Germline loops: CDR1 SEHNR, CDR2 FQNEAQ (reference sequence). CDR3 sequence (DNA): TGTGCCAGCAGGAATATGGCCCCGGGGGTCGCAGCTTTCAACTATGGCTACACCTTC. Its translation: CASRNMAPGVAAFNYGYTF.

Of note for this clone: In the same sample, other DNA sequences code for this CDR3. This chain connects TRBV7-3 to TRBJ2-2, with unresolved D. Germline assignment: CDR1 SGHTA and CDR2 FQGTGA. The V gene lost 3 bases and the J gene lost 0 bases, with 5 bases spanning the gap. This CDR3 comprises 14 residues. The DNA of the CDR3 is TGTGCCAGCAGCTTCACAGCGAACACCGGGGAGCTGTTTTTT. Translated, it gives CASSFTANTGELFF.

About this clone itself: A far larger clone is one nucleotide away, so this likely arose from a read error. The genes are TRBV5-8 and TRBJ1-2; possibly TRBD1 for D (5 bases). CDR1 is SGHTS, CDR2 YDEGEE, per germline. Trimming took off 0 bases at V and 3 bases at J, with 9 bases between the two ends. The CDR3 is made up of 14 amino acids. CDR3 nucleotide sequence: TGTGCCAGCAGCTTGGGTACAGGAGACTATGGCTACACCTTC. This encodes CASSLGTGDYGYTF.

A remark on this clone: Germline is not matched at one junction end, which may reflect a read error. This chain connects TRBV7-7 to TRBJ2-5, with 7 bases identical to TRBD1. Germline values: CDR1 SSHAT, CDR2 FNYEAQ (reference sequence). The CDR3 is made up of 15 amino acids. CDR3: CASSPLTGNPETQYF. CDR3 nucleotide sequence: TGTGCTAGCAGCCCACTGACAGGGAACCCAGAGACCCAGTACTTC.

The chain joins TRBV19 to TRBJ2-2; TRBD1 or TRBD2 may be the D gene (5 bases each). The CDR3 length is 16 residues. From germline, CDR1 is LNHDA and CDR2 SQIVND (reference sequence). V lost 6 bases, J lost 1 base, and 15 bases lay in between. CDR3 nucleotide sequence: TGTGCCAGTAGATCCGGGGACGCCCGGAACACCGGGGAGCTGTTTTTT. Its protein product is CASRSGDARNTGELFF.